What follows describes a single T cell receptor beta chain. In the study's own analysis: Reference gene primer amplification gave estimated nucleated cell counts. TCRdb keeps only in-frame clones here, not all; method: immunoSEQ multiplex PCR. Clone size and V and J calls were adopted from that table, with D and trimming inferred from the DNA. This table holds about 63,000 clones, about 78% found once. The sample originates from a study of blood T cell repertoires in COVID-19. About the study: Whether acute or convalescent, the COVID-19 samples came from the United States, Italy and Spain. The analysed material was cDNA or gDNA that came from T cells, B-cell-depleted T cells, or PBMCs.

This CDR3 is 18 amino acids long. The V end lost 5 bases, the J end lost 1 base, and 24 bases lay between the germline ends. Germline CDR1 is MNHNY and CDR2 is SVGAGI (reference sequence). Sequencing was performed on peripheral blood. The chain combines TRBV6-6 with TRBJ2-7, with a weak D call TRBD1 (5 bases). The sequence came from a woman older than 75 with acute or convalescent COVID-19. CDR3 nucleotides: TGTGCCAGCAGTCGATCCCCCCCCGGCAGGGTCAGATCCTACGAGCAGTACTTC. Translated: CASSRSPPGRVRSYEQYF.